Sequencing of this T cell receptor beta chain was carried out in a study of shared clonotypes between healthy human individuals. The germline V gene encodes CDR1 SNHLY and CDR2 FYNNEI. The V end was cut by 7 bases, the J end by 9 bases, with 28 bases between. The CDR3 consists of 17 residues. Clones were read by immunoSEQ multiplex PCR, and TCRdb kept only the in-frame ones, dropping some. The sample carries some 1,100,000 clones, around 82% recorded once. The sample comprised memory CD4+ T cells from PBMCs. Subset here: CD45RA-negative fraction. The V and J genes are TRBV2 and TRBJ2-1; TRBD1 or TRBD2 may be the D gene (5 bases each). This TCR was recovered from a man younger than 30 in good health. Some clones in this sample may be carry-over from other donors' samples. The CDR3 DNA reads TGTGCCAGCACTGCTGGAGTGAGGGGCGGCACAGGCGGTGAGCAGTTCTTC. This encodes CASTAGVRGGTGGEQFF.